The clone carrying this TCR beta chain was recorded once. The record originates from a study of T cell responses to AZD1222 COVID-19 vaccine. Sequencing used immunoSEQ multiplex PCR; TCRdb keeps in-frame clones, though not all of them. Seen here are around 140,000 clones, about 90% observed once, and the top ten hold 7% to 9%. V lost 5 bases, J lost 4 bases, and 17 bases lay in between. This CDR3 has 15 amino acids. Germline lookup yields CDR1 MNHEY and CDR2 SVGAGI. This receptor was identified in an adult who received the MenACWY meningococcal vaccine as a control. The chain employs TRBV6-5 and TRBJ1-1; possible D gene TRBD1, 5 bases. The starting material was peripheral blood, obtained 28 days after the second dose of the MenACWY control vaccine. CDR3 residues: CASSNTGMGGTEAFF. The CDR3 nucleotides are TGTGCCAGCAGTAACACGGGGATGGGGGGCACTGAAGCTTTCTTT.